The entry that follows covers one TCR beta chain sequence. Those patients picked for sequencing had displayed CD8+CD57+ cell expansion on flow cytometry. All patients had severe acquired aplastic anemia. This entry belongs to a study of CD8+CD57+ T cells in acquired aplastic anemia. As for the study in general: The DNA of sorted CD4+ and CD8+ cells averaged about 3 ug.

Germline CDR1 is LNHDA and CDR2 is SQIVND (reference sequence). The V and J ends lost 6 bases and 3 bases, in that order; junction bases with no gene match: 4. This CDR3 has 14 residues. Investigators profiled TCR beta VDJ and CDR3 from genomic DNA template. TCRdb ran MiXCR on the reads and lists one entry per CDR3 protein. The sample shows about 180,000 distinct CDR3 sequences, about half of them seen only once. This TCR derives from a human donor with aplastic anemia. Sequenced: sorted CD4+, CD8+, or CD8+CD57+ T cells (not recorded which) from PBMCs. The gene calls are TRBV19 and TRBJ1-1, with TRBD1 matching over 10 bases. In DNA, the CDR3 is TGTGCCAGTAGAAAGGACAGGGGGGACACTGAAGCTTTCTTT. Translation gives CASRKDRGDTEAFF.